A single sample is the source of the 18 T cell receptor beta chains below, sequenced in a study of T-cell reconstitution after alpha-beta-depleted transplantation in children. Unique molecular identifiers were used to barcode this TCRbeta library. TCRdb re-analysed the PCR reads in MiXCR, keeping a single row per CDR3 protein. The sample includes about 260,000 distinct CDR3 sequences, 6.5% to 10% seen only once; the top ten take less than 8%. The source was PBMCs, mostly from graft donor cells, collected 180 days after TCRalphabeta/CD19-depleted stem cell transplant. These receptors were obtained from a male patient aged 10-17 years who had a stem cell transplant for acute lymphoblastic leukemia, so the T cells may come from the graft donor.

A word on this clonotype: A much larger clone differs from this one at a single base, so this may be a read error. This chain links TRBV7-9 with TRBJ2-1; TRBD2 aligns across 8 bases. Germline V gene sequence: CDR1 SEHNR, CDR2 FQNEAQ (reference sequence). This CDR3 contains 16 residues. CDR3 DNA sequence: TGTGCCAGCAGCTTACGAGAAGCGGGAGCGGCCAATGAGAAGTTCTTC. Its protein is CASSLREAGAANEKFF.

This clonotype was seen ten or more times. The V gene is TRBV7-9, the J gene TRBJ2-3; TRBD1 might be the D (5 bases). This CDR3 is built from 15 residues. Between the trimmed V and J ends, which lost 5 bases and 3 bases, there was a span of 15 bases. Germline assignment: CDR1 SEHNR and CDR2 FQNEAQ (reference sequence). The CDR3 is CASSQNDRLTDTQYF. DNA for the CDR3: TGTGCCAGCAGCCAAAACGACAGATTAACAGATACGCAGTATTTT.

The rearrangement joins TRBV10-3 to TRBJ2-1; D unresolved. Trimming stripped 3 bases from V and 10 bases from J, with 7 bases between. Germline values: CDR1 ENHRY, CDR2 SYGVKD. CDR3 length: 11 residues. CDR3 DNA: TGTGCCATCAGTGAAACATCAGAGCAGTTCTTC. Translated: CAISETSEQFF.

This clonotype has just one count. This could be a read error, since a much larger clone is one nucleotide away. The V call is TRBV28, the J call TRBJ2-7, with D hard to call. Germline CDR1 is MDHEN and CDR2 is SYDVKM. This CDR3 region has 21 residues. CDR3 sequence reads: CASSFSIWVPHKADNVYEQHF. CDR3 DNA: TGTGCCAGCAGTTTTAGTATCTGGGTGCCCCATAAGGCCGATAATGTCTACGAGCAGCACTTC.

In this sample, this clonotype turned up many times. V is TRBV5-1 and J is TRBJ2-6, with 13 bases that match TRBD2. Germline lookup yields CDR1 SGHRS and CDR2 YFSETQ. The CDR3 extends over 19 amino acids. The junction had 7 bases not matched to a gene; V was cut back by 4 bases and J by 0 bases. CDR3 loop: CASSQGTSGTFSGANVLTF. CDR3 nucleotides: TGCGCCAGCAGCCAGGGGACTAGCGGGACGTTCTCTGGGGCCAACGTCCTGACTTTC.

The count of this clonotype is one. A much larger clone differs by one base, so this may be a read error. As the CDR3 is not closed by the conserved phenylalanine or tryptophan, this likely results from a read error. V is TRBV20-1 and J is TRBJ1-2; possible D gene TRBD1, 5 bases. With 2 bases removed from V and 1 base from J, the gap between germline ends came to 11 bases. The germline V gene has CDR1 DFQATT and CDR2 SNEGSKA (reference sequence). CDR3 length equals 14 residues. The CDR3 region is CSARRAGNNYGYTL. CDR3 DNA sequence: TGCAGTGCTAGAAGGGCAGGGAATAACTATGGCTACACCCTC.

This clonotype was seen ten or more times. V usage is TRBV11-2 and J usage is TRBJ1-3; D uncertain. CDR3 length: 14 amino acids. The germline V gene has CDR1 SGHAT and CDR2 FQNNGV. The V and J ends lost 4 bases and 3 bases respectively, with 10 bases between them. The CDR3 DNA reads TGTGCCAGCAGCTACCCAGGCATTGGAAACACCATATATTTT. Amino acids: CASSYPGIGNTIYF.

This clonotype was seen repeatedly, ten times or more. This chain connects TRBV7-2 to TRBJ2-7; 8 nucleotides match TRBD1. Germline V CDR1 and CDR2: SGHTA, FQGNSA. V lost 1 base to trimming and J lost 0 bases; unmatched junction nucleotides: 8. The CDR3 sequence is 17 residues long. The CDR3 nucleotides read TGTGCCAGCAGCTTAGGGAGTTGGGACAGGAGCTCCTACGAGCAGTACTTC. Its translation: CASSLGSWDRSSYEQYF.

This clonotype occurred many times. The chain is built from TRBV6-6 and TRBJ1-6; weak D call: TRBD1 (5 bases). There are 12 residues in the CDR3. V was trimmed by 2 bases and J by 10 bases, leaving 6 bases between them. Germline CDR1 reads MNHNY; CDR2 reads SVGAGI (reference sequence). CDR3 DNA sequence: TGTGCCAGCAGTTACAGGGGATCACCCCTCCACTTT. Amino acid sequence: CASSYRGSPLHF.

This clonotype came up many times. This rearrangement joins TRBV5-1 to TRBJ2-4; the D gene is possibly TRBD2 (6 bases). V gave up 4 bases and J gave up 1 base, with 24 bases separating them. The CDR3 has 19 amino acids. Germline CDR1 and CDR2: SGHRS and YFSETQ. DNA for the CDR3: TGCGCCAGCAGCCCGGGGCTCCGGGACTCCCTGGGGGCCAAAAACATTCAGTACTTC. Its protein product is CASSPGLRDSLGAKNIQYF.

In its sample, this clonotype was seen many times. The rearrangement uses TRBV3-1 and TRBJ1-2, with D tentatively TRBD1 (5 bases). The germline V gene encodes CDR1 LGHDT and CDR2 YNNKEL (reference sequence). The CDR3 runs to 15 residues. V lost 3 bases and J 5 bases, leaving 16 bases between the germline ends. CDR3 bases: TGTGCCAGCAGCCAGCCGGACGGGGGGATTTATGGCTACACCTTC. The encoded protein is CASSQPDGGIYGYTF.

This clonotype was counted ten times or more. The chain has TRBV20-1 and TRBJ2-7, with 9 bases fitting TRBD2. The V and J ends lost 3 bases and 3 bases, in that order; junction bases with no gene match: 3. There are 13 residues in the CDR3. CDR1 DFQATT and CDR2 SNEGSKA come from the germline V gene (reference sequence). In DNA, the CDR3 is TGCAGTGCTAGTCGAGCGGGAGGCTACGAGCAGTACTTC. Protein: CSASRAGGYEQYF.

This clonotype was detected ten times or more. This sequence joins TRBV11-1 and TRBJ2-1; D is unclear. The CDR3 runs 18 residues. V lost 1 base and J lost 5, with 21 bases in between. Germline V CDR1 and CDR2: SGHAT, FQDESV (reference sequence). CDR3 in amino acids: CASSLGRREAERDNEQFF. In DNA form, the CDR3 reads TGTGCCAGCAGCTTAGGCCGTCGCGAGGCAGAGAGAGACAATGAGCAGTTCTTC. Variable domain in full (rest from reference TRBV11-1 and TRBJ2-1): EAEVAQSPRYKITEKSQAVAFWCDPISGHATLYWYRQILGQGPELLVQFQDESVVDDSQLPKDRFSAERLKGVDSTLKIQPAELGDSAMYLCASSLGRREAERDNEQFFGPGTRLTVL.

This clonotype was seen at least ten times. CDR3 bases: TGTGCCAGCAGCTGGAGACAGGGGAAACTCACAGATACGCAGTATTTT. Translation gives CASSWRQGKLTDTQYF. The rearrangement links TRBV7-9 to TRBJ2-3; 8 bases match TRBD1. Per germline, CDR1 SEHNR and CDR2 FQNEAQ (reference sequence). The J segment lost 2 bases and the V segment lost 4 bases, leaving 8 bases of the junction unmatched. CDR3 size: 16 residues.

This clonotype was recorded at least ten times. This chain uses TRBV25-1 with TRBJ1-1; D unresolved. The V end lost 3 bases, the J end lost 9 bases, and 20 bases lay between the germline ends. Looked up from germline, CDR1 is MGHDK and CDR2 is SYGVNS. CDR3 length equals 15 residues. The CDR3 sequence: CASSDPTEGRGQAFF. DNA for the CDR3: TGTGCCAGCAGTGACCCCACGGAAGGGCGAGGTCAAGCTTTCTTT.

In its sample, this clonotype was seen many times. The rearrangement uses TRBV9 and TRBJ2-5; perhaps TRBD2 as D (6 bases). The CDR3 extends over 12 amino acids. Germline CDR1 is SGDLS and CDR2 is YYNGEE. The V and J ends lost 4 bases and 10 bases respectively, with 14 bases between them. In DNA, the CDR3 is TGTGCCAGCAGCCGCGATGGGGGGTACCAGTACTTC. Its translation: CASSRDGGYQYF.

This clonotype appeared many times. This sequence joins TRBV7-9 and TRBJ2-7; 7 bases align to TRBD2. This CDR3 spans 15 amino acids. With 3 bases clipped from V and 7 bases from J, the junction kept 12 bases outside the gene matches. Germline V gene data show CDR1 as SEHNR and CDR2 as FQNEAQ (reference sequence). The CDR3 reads CASSFVGGGSQEQYF. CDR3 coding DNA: TGTGCCAGCAGCTTTGTGGGCGGGGGATCTCAAGAGCAGTACTTC.

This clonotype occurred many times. The CDR3 nucleotides read TGCAGCGTTGGACGCCCCGTCGGGGGGCAGGGACGAGTGAACACTGAAGCTTTCTTT. Amino acids: CSVGRPVGGQGRVNTEAFF. The chain carries TRBV29-1 and TRBJ1-1, with D perhaps TRBD1 (6 bases). Between the trimmed V and J ends, which lost 4 bases and 0 bases, there was a span of 27 bases. The CDR3 sequence is 19 residues long. The germline V gene has CDR1 SQVTM and CDR2 ANQGSEA.